The 9 T cell receptor beta chains in this list originate from one sample, sequenced in a study of shared clonotypes between healthy human individuals. Assay used: immunoSEQ multiplex PCR; TCRdb lists only in-frame clones, some missing. The data show roughly 2.5 million clones, more than 80% seen once. Sequencing input: naive CD4+ T cells sorted from blood. The subset denotes: CD45RA+ positively selected. The origin of the receptors is a young man in good health.

The gene calls are TRBV27 and TRBJ2-7; TRBD1 aligns across 9 bases. Germline CDR1 reads MNHEY; CDR2 reads SMNVEV (reference sequence). With 10 bases clipped from V and 1 base from J, the junction kept 8 bases outside the gene matches. This CDR3 region has 14 residues. The CDR3 DNA is TGTGCCACCAAACCGGGACAGGGTTCCTACGAGCAGTACTTC. Translation: CATKPGQGSYEQYF.

The V call is TRBV10-3, the J call TRBJ2-3; TRBD2 might be the D (6 bases). V lost 4 bases and J 2 bases, leaving 13 bases between the germline ends. The CDR3 sequence is 15 residues long. The germline V gene encodes CDR1 ENHRY and CDR2 SYGVKD. CDR3 DNA sequence: TGTGCCATCAGTGCTAGCGCGGCGGCCACAGATACGCAGTATTTT. It translates to CAISASAAATDTQYF.

The chain uses TRBV10-3 and TRBJ2-2, with D perhaps matching TRBD2 (5 bases). The germline V gene has CDR1 ENHRY and CDR2 SYGVKD. V shed 10 bases and J shed 0 bases, with 9 bases lying between them. The CDR3 runs 13 residues. As DNA, the CDR3 is TGTGCCAGCCAGCGGACGAACACCGGGGAGCTGTTTTTT. Translating gives CASQRTNTGELFF.

As for this clone: The same CDR3 can be traced to other DNA sequences in this sample. CDR3 nucleotide sequence: TGTGCCAGCAGTTTAGGGGGAGCTGGGGAGACCCAGTACTTC. This encodes CASSLGGAGETQYF. The chain is built from TRBV28 and TRBJ2-5; D could derive from TRBD1 or TRBD2 (5 bases each). Germline V gene data show CDR1 as MDHEN and CDR2 as SYDVKM. This CDR3 comprises 14 residues. V lost 2 bases to trimming and J lost 5 bases, with 12 bases between them.

This chain uses TRBV7-8 with TRBJ2-7, with unresolved D. The CDR3 sequence is 15 residues long. Germline-derived CDR1 and CDR2 are SGHVS and FQNEAQ. V was shortened by 0 bases and J by 3 bases, with 12 bases between the two germline ends. This chain's CDR3 is CASSLAGGPVYEQYF. CDR3 coding DNA: TGTGCCAGCAGCTTAGCGGGCGGACCCGTCTACGAGCAGTACTTC.

The chain is built from TRBV29-1 and TRBJ1-4; D call uncertain. The length of the CDR3 is 11 residues. Between the trimmed V and J ends, which lost 5 bases and 6 bases, there was a span of 7 bases. Germline assignment: CDR1 SQVTM and CDR2 ANQGSEA. In DNA, the CDR3 is TGCAGCGTTTGGGAGGATGAAAAACTGTTTTTT. This gives the protein CSVWEDEKLFF. Full variable domain (rest looked up from reference TRBV29-1 and TRBJ1-4): SAVISQKPSRDICQRGTSLTIQCQVDSQVTMMFWYRQQPGQSLTLIATANQGSEATYESGFVIDKFPISRPNLTFSTLTVSNMSPEDSSIYLCSVWEDEKLFFGSGTQLSVL.

This clone was counted a single time. This chain's CDR3 is CASSLARTGGTEAFF. In nucleotides, the CDR3 is TGTGCCAGCAGCCTTGCGCGGACAGGGGGCACTGAAGCTTTCTTT. This chain joins TRBV5-5 and TRBJ1-1; TRBD1 matches 10 bases. CDR3 size: 15 residues. Germline CDR1 SGHKS, CDR2 YYEKEE (reference sequence). The J segment lost 4 bases and the V segment lost 4 bases, leaving 7 bases of the junction unmatched.

This chain connects TRBV27 to TRBJ1-1, with D uncertain. The CDR3 covers 14 residues. Deletions cut 6 bases from V and 1 base from J, with 12 bases between. Germline CDR1 reads MNHEY; CDR2 reads SMNVEV (reference sequence). The CDR3, as DNA: TGTGCCAGCAGCCGATGGACGGAGAACACTGAAGCTTTCTTT. Translating it yields CASSRWTENTEAFF.

The genes are TRBV5-1 and TRBJ2-1, with unresolved D. V lost 5 bases, J lost 0 bases, and 24 bases lay in between. Germline assignment: CDR1 SGHRS and CDR2 YFSETQ. The CDR3 runs 19 residues. The CDR3 is CASRVGLAVNLSSYNEQFF. The CDR3 region has the DNA TGCGCCAGCAGGGTCGGATTGGCGGTTAATCTGAGCTCCTACAATGAGCAGTTCTTC. The full variable domain, its missing parts supplied by reference TRBV5-1 and TRBJ2-1, is KAGVTQTPRYLIKTRGQQVTLSCSPISGHRSVSWYQQTPGQGLQFLFEYFSETQRNKGNFPGRFSGRQFSNSRSEMNVSTLELGDSALYLCASRVGLAVNLSSYNEQFFGPGTRLTVL.